A selection of T cell receptor beta chains follows, all from one sample in a study of blood T cell repertoires in COVID-19. Only in-frame clones appear in the TCRdb table, and some are missing; sequencing was by immunoSEQ multiplex PCR. The sample includes about 180,000 clones, over 80% seen only once; the top ten take 8% to 9.5%. The sequenced sample consisted of peripheral blood. The source is a woman in her 70s with acute or convalescent COVID-19. Each CDR3 is given with its conserved first and last residue. D genes are given only for firm matches.

>NA|TRBJ1-5|TRBV3-1/TRBV3-2
CASSQNPLSNQPQHF
>NA|TRBJ1-6|TRBV4-3
CASSQAPGRGSPLHF
>TRBD1|TRBJ2-6|TRBV5-1
CASSLEGAAGANVLTF
>TRBD1|TRBJ1-2|TRBV4-3
CASSQDPGTGLNYGYTF
>NA|TRBJ1-1|TRBV7-2
CASSLTEDTEAFF
>NA|TRBJ2-2|TRBV30
CAWSVRGSGELFF
>NA|TRBJ1-2|TRBV5-1
CASSEPGDHYGYTF
>NA|TRBJ1-2|TRBV7-2
CASSLDNPNGYTF
>TRBD1|TRBJ1-6|TRBV27
CASKTGGPPNSPLHF
>NA|TRBJ1-5|TRBV6-5
CASSLTGYQPQHF
>NA|TRBJ2-7|TRBV7-2
CASSVTGTLAYEQYF
>TRBD1|TRBJ1-1|TRBV9
CASSGRQGTEAFF
>NA|TRBJ2-4|TRBV28
CASSLLRGANIQYF
>TRBD1|TRBJ1-1|TRBV19
CASTGQENTEAFF
>TRBD2|TRBJ2-1|TRBV6-6
CASSPPGLAGDEQFF
>NA|TRBJ1-2|TRBV7-2
CASSMATYGYTF
>NA|TRBJ1-3|TRBV28
CASRRGGDVLSGNTIYF
>NA|TRBJ1-5|TRBV19
CASSIERGANQPQHF
>NA|TRBJ2-1|TRBV28
CASSRRGSSYNEQFF
>TRBD2|TRBJ2-1|TRBV28
CASSPVVAGGGNEQFF
>TRBD1|TRBJ1-2|TRBV27
CASSPRDRGHLYHGYTF
>TRBD1|TRBJ2-5|TRBV14
CASSRGQGKETQYF
>NA|TRBJ2-3|TRBV14
CASSQLARADTQYF
>TRBD1|TRBJ1-5|TRBV27
CASGTDRKGSNQPQHF
>NA|TRBJ2-5|TRBV24-1
CATRGQKETQYF
>TRBD2|TRBJ2-1|TRBV3-1/TRBV3-2
CASSQEGGGVNEQFF
>NA|TRBJ2-3|TRBV11-1
CASSLFGQGSTDTQYF
>NA|TRBJ2-1|TRBV5-1
CASSLAPGGYNEQFF
>TRBD1|TRBJ2-1|TRBV28
CASSSPHDPGTGNEQFF
>NA|TRBJ1-2|TRBV28
CASQTGIYGYTF
>TRBD2|TRBJ2-2|TRBV5-6
CASSLTSGGNTGELFF
>TRBD2|TRBJ2-7|TRBV2
CASTYRTILAGEQYF
>NA|TRBJ2-7|TRBV11-2
CASAFSAGSSYEQYF
>NA|TRBJ1-2|TRBV28
CASAEALNYGYTF
>NA|TRBJ2-2|TRBV6-5
CASRSEADFTGELFF
>TRBD1|TRBJ1-3|TRBV28
CASSLQGAQKNTIYF
>NA|TRBJ2-3|TRBV7-6
CASSPVGAAFDTQYF
>NA|TRBJ1-6|TRBV2
CASSLREGSPLHF
>NA|TRBJ1-2|TRBV2
CASSHALRQADYGYTF
>NA|TRBJ2-2|TRBV5-1
CASSWGQRTGELFF
>TRBD1|TRBJ1-2|TRBV7-9
CASSLGQDRTYGYTF
>NA|TRBJ2-1|TRBV7-8
CASSLASYNEQFF
>NA|TRBJ2-3|TRBV19
CASSGDTDTQYF
>NA|TRBJ2-3|TRBV7-3
CASSSARVSDTQYF
>NA|TRBJ2-7|TRBV29-1
CSVAPRGYEQYF
>NA|TRBJ1-6|TRBV9
CASSPPGGLNSPLHF
>NA|TRBJ2-5|TRBV19
CASSRAQETQYF
>NA|TRBJ1-1|TRBV2
CASGRDHTEAFF
>NA|TRBJ1-2|TRBV27
CASSSAALYGYTF
>NA|TRBJ1-1|TRBV3-1/TRBV3-2
CASSQDQGQGAFF
>NA|TRBJ1-3|TRBV5-6
CASSFKGQGGNTIYF
>TRBD2|TRBJ2-1|TRBV18
CASSPPPTYSGRTYNEQFF
>NA|TRBJ2-5|TRBV28
CASSLRGETQYF
>NA|TRBJ2-1|TRBV6-5
CASSYSRSDRQFF
>TRBD1|TRBJ1-1|TRBV12-3/TRBV12-4
CASNPTGRTEAFF
>TRBD1|TRBJ1-2|TRBV28
CASSSAGDRRGYTF
>NA|TRBJ2-7|TRBV5-1
CASSPGGSSSEQYF
>NA|TRBJ2-2|TRBV9
CASSPAAGELFF
>TRBD2|TRBJ2-7|TRBV13
CASSPKRGGHYEQYF